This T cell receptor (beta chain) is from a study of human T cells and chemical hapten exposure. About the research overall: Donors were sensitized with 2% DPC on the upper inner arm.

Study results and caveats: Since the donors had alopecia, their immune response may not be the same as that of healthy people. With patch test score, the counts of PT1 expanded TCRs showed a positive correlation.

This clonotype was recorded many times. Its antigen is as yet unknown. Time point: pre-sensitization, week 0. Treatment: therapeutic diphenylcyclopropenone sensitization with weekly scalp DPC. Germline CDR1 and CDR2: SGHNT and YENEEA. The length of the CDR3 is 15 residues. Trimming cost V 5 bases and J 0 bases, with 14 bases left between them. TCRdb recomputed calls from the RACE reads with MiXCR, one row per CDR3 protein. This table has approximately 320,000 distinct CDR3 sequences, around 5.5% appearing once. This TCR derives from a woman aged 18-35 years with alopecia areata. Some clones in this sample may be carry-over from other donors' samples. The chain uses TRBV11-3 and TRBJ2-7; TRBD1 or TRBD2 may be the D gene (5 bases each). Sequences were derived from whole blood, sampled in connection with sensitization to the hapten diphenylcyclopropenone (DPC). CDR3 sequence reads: CASSEGDARSYEQYF. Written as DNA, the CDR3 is TGTGCCAGCAGCGAAGGGGACGCACGCTCCTACGAGCAGTACTTC.